This T cell receptor (beta chain) stems from a study of preoperative IRX-2 immunotherapy in early breast cancer. Assay: immunoSEQ multiplex PCR; the TCRdb copy retains only in-frame clones and omits some. The sample consists of roughly 34,000 clones, under 90% of them appearing once. The treatment is: preoperative locoregional IRX-2 cytokine immunotherapy. Preoperative locoregional IRX-2 cytokine immunotherapy was tested in the phase Ib source study. J gave up 2 bases and V 0 bases, and 4 bases lay outside the gene matches. CDR3 size: 16 residues. Germline V CDR1 and CDR2: SGDLS, YYNGEE. This TCR came from a human donor with breast cancer. The specimen was tumor tissue, collected after IRX-2 immunotherapy. This chain uses TRBV9 with TRBJ2-5; 10 positions agree with TRBD2. The CDR3 DNA sequence: TGTGCCAGCAGCGTAGGGCTAGCGGGGGAACAAGAGACCCAGTACTTC. This codes for CASSVGLAGEQETQYF.